This TCR beta chain emerged from a study of T cell repertoires in cytomegalovirus infection. TCRdb called the reads again in MiXCR, with one record for every CDR3 protein. This table has under 600,000 distinct CDR3 sequences, about 15% appearing once. This clonotype was counted between two and nine times. Material for sequencing was CD8+ T cells from PBMCs. The sequence was obtained from a human donor in good health (CMV status not recorded). Some clones in this sample may be carry-over from other donors' samples.

CDR3 nucleotide sequence: TGCGCCAGCAGCCCCGACACCCTCTGGGAGCAGTACTTC. Residues: CASSPDTLWEQYF. This rearrangement joins TRBV5-1 to TRBJ2-7; no reliable D call. The length of the CDR3 is 13 residues. Germline CDR1 and CDR2: SGHRS and YFSETQ. The V end was cut by 4 bases, the J end by 7 bases, with 15 bases between.